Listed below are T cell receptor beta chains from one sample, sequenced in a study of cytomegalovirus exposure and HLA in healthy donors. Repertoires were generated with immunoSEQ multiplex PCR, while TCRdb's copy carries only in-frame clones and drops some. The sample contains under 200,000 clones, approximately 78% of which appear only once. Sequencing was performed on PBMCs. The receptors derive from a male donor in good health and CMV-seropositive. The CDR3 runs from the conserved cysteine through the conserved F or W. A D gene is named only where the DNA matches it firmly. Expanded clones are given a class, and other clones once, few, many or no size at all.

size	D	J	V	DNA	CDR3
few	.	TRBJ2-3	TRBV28	TGTGCCAGCAGTTTCACTGCCCGGGCAGATACGCAGTATTTT	CASSFTARADTQYF
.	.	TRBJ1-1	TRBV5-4	TGTGCCAGCAGCCCCTGGACAGTGAACACTGAAGCTTTCTTT	CASSPWTVNTEAFF
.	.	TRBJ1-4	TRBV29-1	TGCAGCGTTGAAGGGGGGCAGAATGAAAAACTGTTTTTT	CSVEGGQNEKLFF
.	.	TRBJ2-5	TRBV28	TGTGCCAGCAGTATCAACAGGGAAGAGACCCAGTACTTC	CASSINREETQYF
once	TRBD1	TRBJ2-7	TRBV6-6	TGTGCCAGCAGTCGGGACAGCCTCAACTCCTACGAGCAGTACTTC	CASSRDSLNSYEQYF
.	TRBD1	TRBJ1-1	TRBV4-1	TGCGCCAGCAGCCAAGATCGAGGGACAGGGGCCCCTGAAGCTTTCTTT	CASSQDRGTGAPEAFF
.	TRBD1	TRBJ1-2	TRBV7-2	TGTGCCAGCAGCCACGGACAGGGTGGGAACGGCTACACCTTC	CASSHGQGGNGYTF
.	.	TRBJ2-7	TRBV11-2	TGTGCCAGCAGCTGGACAGTGCGGTACGAGCAGTACTTC	CASSWTVRYEQYF
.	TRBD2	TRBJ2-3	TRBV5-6	TGTGCCAGCAGCCCTAGGAGCGGGAGGGGGACAGATACGCAGTATTTT	CASSPRSGRGTDTQYF
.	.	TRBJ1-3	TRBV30	TGTGCCTGGAGTGCTCTTTCGACAGGAGCTGGAAACACCATATATTTT	CAWSALSTGAGNTIYF
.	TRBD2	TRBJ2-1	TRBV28	TGTGCCAGCAGTAGGACTAGCGGGAGGTTCAATGAGCAGTTCTTC	CASSRTSGRFNEQFF
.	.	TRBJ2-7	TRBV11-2	TGTGCCAGCAGCTTAGATCGAGGTCCCGAGCAGTACTTC	CASSLDRGPEQYF
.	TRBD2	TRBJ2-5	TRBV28	TGTGCCAGCAGGGGGGGCGGGAGGGTTGGGACCCAGTACTTC	CASRGGGRVGTQYF
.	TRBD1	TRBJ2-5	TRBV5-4	TGTGCCAGCTCTGAGGGGACAGGGACAATGCAGTACTTC	CASSEGTGTMQYF
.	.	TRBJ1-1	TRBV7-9	TGTTCCAGCAGCTTTAGCAGGGTCTTCACTGAAGCTTTCTTT	CSSSFSRVFTEAFF
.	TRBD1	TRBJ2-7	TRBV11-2	TGTGCCAGCAGCTTGGCGGACAGGTCCCCAGGGGAGCAGTACTTC	CASSLADRSPGEQYF